This TCR beta chain was documented in a study of shared clonotypes between healthy human individuals. In the study overall: Researchers drew samples from two women and a few men aged 18 to 49.

Deletions cut 2 bases from V and 7 bases from J, with 4 bases between. Germline lookup yields CDR1 SGHDT and CDR2 YYEEEE. The CDR3 runs to 11 residues. In this sample, this clone turned up once. The antigen is not known. Sorted-subset replicate PCRs used roughly 210 ng of genomic DNA. This amount corresponded to approximately 30,000 T cell genomes. The protocol was immunoSEQ multiplex PCR, while the TCRdb copy is restricted to in-frame clones and leaves out a portion. The sample records roughly 640,000 clones, around 97% being singletons. Study-wide results and limits: Clonotype sharing among donors, it was expected, would be affected by sequencing depth. A generally larger estimated richness was seen in naive subsets than in memory subsets.

Sequenced input: naive CD4+ T cells sorted from blood. Documented subset: CD45RA+ positively selected. The chain couples TRBV5-6 to TRBJ2-1; the D is unclear. The TCR sequence derives from a woman aged 25 to 39 in good health. The CDR3 DNA reads as TGTGCCAGCAGCTTCCAGAATGAGCAGTTCTTC. Translating gives CASSFQNEQFF.